This T cell receptor beta chain was identified in a study of T cells in localized non-small cell lung cancer. The V and J ends lost 4 bases and 4 bases respectively, with 7 bases between them. The CDR3 covers 12 residues. Germline values: CDR1 SGHTA, CDR2 FQGTGA. About this clone itself: Its target is unknown.

Sequencing used immunoSEQ multiplex PCR; TCRdb keeps in-frame clones, though not all of them. The repertoire holds approximately 64,000 clones, with roughly 90% as singletons. Study conclusions and caveats: Elevated circulating T cell density in blood was associated with longer overall survival. The appearance of a median 57 of the top 100 tumor clones was seen in adjacent lung.

This rearrangement joins TRBV7-3 to TRBJ1-1; D is ambiguous. The sequence was obtained from a woman aged 40-70 years with stage I lung adenocarcinoma. Source: peripheral blood, taken before any cancer treatment. CDR3 loop: CASSSASTEAFF. In nucleotides, the CDR3 is TGTGCCAGCAGCTCCGCCAGCACTGAAGCTTTCTTT.